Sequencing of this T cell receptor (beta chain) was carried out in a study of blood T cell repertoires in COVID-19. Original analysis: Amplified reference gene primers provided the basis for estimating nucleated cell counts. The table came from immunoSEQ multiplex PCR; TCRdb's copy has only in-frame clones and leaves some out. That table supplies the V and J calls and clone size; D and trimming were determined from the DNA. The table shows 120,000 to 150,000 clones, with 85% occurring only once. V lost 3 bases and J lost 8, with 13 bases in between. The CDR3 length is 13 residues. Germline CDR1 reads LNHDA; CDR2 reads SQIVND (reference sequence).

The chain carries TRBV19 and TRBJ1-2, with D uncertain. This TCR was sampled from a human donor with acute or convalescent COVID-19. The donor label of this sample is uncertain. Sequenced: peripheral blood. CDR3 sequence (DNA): TGTGCCAGTAGTATCCCGGCGGGAGTCGGCTACACCTTC. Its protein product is CASSIPAGVGYTF.